These 3 T cell receptor beta chains were all obtained from the same sample, sequenced in a study of blood T cell repertoires in COVID-19. Assay: immunoSEQ multiplex PCR; the TCRdb copy retains only in-frame clones and omits some. The sample contains roughly 300,000 clones, roughly 90% of which appear only once. Specimen: peripheral blood. Every receptor here comes from a woman aged 30 to 39 with COVID-19, enrolled during active disease.

V and J are TRBV7-6 and TRBJ2-6, with D maybe TRBD2 (5 bases). V was shortened by 1 base and J by 0 bases, with 13 bases between the two germline ends. The CDR3 consists of 18 residues. The germline V gene encodes CDR1 SGHVS and CDR2 FNYEAQ. CDR3 region: CASSLDVDGGSGANVLTF. The DNA for the CDR3 is TGTGCCAGCAGCTTAGACGTGGACGGAGGCTCTGGGGCCAACGTCCTGACTTTC. The variable domain in full, completed from reference TRBV7-6 and TRBJ2-6, reads GAGVSQSPRYKVTKRGQDVALRCDPISGHVSLYWYRQALGQGPEFLTYFNYEAQQDKSGLPNDRFSAERPEGSISTLTIQRTEQRDSAMYRCASSLDVDGGSGANVLTFGAGSRLTVL.

The CDR3 sequence is CASSLDQGAYTEAFF. CDR3 DNA sequence: TGTGCCAGCAGCCTGGATCAGGGGGCGTACACTGAAGCTTTCTTT. The V gene is TRBV5-4, the J gene TRBJ1-1, with TRBD1 matching over 8 bases. The CDR3 runs to 15 residues. The V gene's germline CDR1 is SGHNT and CDR2 YYREEE (reference sequence). Trimming removed 4 bases from V and 3 bases from J; junction bases left unmatched: 8.

The chain has TRBV18 and TRBJ1-3, with D possibly matching TRBD1 (5 bases). The CDR3 consists of 14 residues. Germline CDR1 and CDR2: KGHSH and LQKENI. With 5 bases removed from V and 0 bases from J, the gap between germline ends came to 8 bases. The CDR3 bases are TGTGCCAGCTCAGGACAAAGCTCTGGAAACACCATATATTTT. This translates into CASSGQSSGNTIYF.